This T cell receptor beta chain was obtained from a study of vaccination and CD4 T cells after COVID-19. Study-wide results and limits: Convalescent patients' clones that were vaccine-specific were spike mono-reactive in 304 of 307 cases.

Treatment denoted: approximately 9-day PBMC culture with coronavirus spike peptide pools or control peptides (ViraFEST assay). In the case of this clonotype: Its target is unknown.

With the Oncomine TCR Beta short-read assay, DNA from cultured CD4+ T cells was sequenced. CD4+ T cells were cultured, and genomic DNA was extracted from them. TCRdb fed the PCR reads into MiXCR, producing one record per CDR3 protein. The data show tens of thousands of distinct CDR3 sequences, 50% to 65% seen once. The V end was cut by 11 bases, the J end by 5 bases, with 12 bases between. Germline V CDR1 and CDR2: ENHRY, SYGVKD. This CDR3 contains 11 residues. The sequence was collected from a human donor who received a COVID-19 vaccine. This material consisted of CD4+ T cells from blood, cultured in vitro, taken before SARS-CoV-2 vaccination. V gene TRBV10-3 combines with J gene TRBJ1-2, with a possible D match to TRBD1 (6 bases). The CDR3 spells CAVQGGYGYTF. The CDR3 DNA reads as TGTGCCGTACAGGGAGGATATGGCTACACCTTC.